In this sample, the clone carrying this TCR beta chain turned up once. Its cognate antigen is unknown. Germline V CDR1 and CDR2: SGHRS, YFSETQ. Trimming took 4 bases from V and 3 from J, leaving 14 bases between them. The CDR3 loop spans 14 amino acids. The sample comes from a study of PD-1 blockade in classical Hodgkin lymphoma. General study findings and limits: The origin of the repertoire differences remains undefined, with disease activity or prior therapy as possible causes. Baseline diversity in complete responders resembled that of newly diagnosed patients. Compared with healthy donors, newly diagnosed patients reportedly showed lower baseline TCR diversity.

Generated by immunoSEQ multiplex PCR, the TCRdb table keeps only in-frame clones and is missing some. The sample consists of 4,100 or so clones, 70% to 80% of them appearing once. Time point denoted: cycle 4 day 1 (C4D1), after five to seven weeks of nivolumab. After autologous stem cell transplantation all patients relapsed, and prior brentuximab vedotin exposure differed between cohorts. Thawed PBMCs were subjected to magnetic negative selection, which yielded isolated CD8+ T cells. The sample was CD8+ T cells from blood, taken before the fourth cycle of nivolumab. The source is a human donor with classical Hodgkin lymphoma. The chain uses TRBV5-1 and TRBJ2-7; a possible D gene is TRBD1 (6 bases). The CDR3 sequence: CASSPDRDNYEQYF. The DNA for the CDR3 is TGCGCCAGCAGCCCGGACCGGGACAACTACGAGCAGTACTTC.